The present T cell receptor (beta chain) was sequenced within a study of T cell repertoires in cytomegalovirus infection. This clonotype was recorded once. Its antigen is unidentified. TCRdb reprocessed the reads with MiXCR, giving one entry per CDR3 protein. The table has about 350,000 distinct CDR3 sequences, roughly a third seen once. This sample comprised cultured PBMCs, obtained from culture after CMV antigen stimulation. This receptor was identified in a human donor in good health (CMV status not recorded). Some clones in this sample may be carry-over from other donors' samples.

CDR3 residues: CASSYGGLAKIPDEQFF. The CDR3 DNA reads as TGTGCCAGCAGTTACGGGGGACTAGCGAAGATACCGGATGAGCAGTTCTTC. The chain combines TRBV6-2 or TRBV6-3 with TRBJ2-1; TRBD2 matches at 10 bases. This CDR3 contains 17 residues. The ends lost 2 bases at V and 8 bases at J; junction bases unmatched: 12. CDR1 MNHEY and CDR2 SVGEGT come from the germline V gene.